These 27 T cell receptor beta chains were all obtained from the same sample, sequenced in a study of tumor-infiltrating lymphocytes in primary liver carcinoma. They got blood RNA out of unsorted whole blood and also pulled out germline DNA. Total RNA amounting to 500 ng was the source from which TCR beta cDNA was made with a constant-region primer. Nested multiplex PCR, run for three rounds with slightly modified ARM-PCR, yielded TCR beta libraries. A C-beta reverse primer and TRBV1-TRBV30 forward primers served in each of the first two PCR rounds, at 9 to 10 cycles apiece. TCRdb analysed the multiplex PCR reads with MiXCR anew, one entry per CDR3 protein. Among a few hundred thousand distinct CDR3 sequences, roughly 60% were seen once, and the ten largest hold over 15%. Sequencing was carried out using peripheral blood. These receptors all stem from a woman between 25 and 40 years old with primary liver carcinoma and hepatitis B virus infection.

Points on this clonotype: With a much larger clone just one base away, this may be a read error. The chain couples TRBV4-2 to TRBJ2-2; TRBD2 matches at 12 bases. The CDR3 consists of 17 residues. Germline loops: CDR1 LGHNA, CDR2 YNFKEQ. CDR3 sequence: CASSQGLAGVNTWELFF. The CDR3, as DNA: TGTGCCAGCAGCCAAGGACTAGCGGGGGTTAACACCTGGGAGCTGTTTTTT.

Comments on this clonotype: Possible read error: a much larger clone is one base away. The V and J genes are TRBV6-2 or TRBV6-3 and TRBJ1-1; no reliable D call. Trimming left V 0 bases short and J 4 bases short, with 6 bases between. The CDR3 consists of 13 residues. Germline V gene data show CDR1 as MNHEY and CDR2 as SVGEGT. The CDR3 sequence is CASSYSLSTEAFF. The CDR3 nucleotides read TGTGCCAGCAGTTACTCGCTGTCCACTGAAGCTTTCTTT.

This clonotype was counted at least ten times. The rearrangement uses TRBV29-1 and TRBJ2-7, with 7 bases aligning to TRBD1. This CDR3 has 12 amino acids. J gave up 4 bases and V 6 bases, and 6 bases lay outside the gene matches. From germline, CDR1 is SQVTM and CDR2 ANQGSEA. CDR3 nucleotides: TGCAGCGTATACAGGGGACGTTACGAGCAGTACTTC. The encoded protein is CSVYRGRYEQYF.

As for this clonotype: A single base separates this from a much larger clone, so it may be a read error. The rearrangement links TRBV29-1 to TRBJ1-1; D remains unclear. The CDR3 contains 10 residues. Germline V gives CDR1 SQVTM, CDR2 ANQGSEA. For the CDR3, the DNA is TGCAGCGTTGAGGAGGTTCAAGCTCTCTTT. Translating it yields CSVEEVQALF.

Concerning this clonotype: The junction shows a germline mismatch at one end, possibly a read error. This chain uses TRBV11-2 with TRBJ1-1; D ambiguous. The CDR3 consists of 14 residues. Germline CDR1 is SGHAT and CDR2 is FQNNGV. The CDR3 loop is CASSLQSMNIEALF. The CDR3 coding sequence is TGTGCCAGCAGCTTACAGAGCATGAACATTGAAGCTCTCTTT. Drawing the rest from reference TRBV11-2 and TRBJ1-1, the complete variable domain is EAGVAQSPRYKIIEKRQSVAFWCNPISGHATLYWYQQILGQGPKLLIQFQNNGVVDDSQLPKDRFSAERLKGVDSTLKIQPAKLEDSAVYLCASSLQSMNIEALFGQGTRLTVV.

Worth noting for this clonotype: An end of the junction does not agree with germline; a read error may underlie this. The chain couples TRBV6-5 to TRBJ2-1; D is perhaps TRBD2 (6 bases). The CDR3 is 15 residues long. Germline CDR1 reads MNHEY; CDR2 reads SVGAGI. The CDR3 sequence: CTSSFLSGSYNEQFF. CDR3 sequence (DNA): TGTACCAGCAGTTTTCTTAGCGGATCCTACAATGAGCAGTTCTTC.

This chain links TRBV28 with TRBJ2-5; D ambiguous. Germline V gene sequence: CDR1 MDHEN, CDR2 SYDVKM. Trimming pared 7 bases from V and 3 bases from J, leaving 3 bases between. This CDR3 is built from 10 residues. The CDR3 nucleotides are TGTGCCAGCACAGAAGAGACCCAGTACTTC. The encoded protein is CASTEETQYF.

The gene calls are TRBV12-5 and TRBJ2-1, with D perhaps matching TRBD1 (6 bases). The germline V and J ends were trimmed by 5 bases and 3 bases, with 11 bases remaining between them. The CDR3 runs to 14 residues. The V gene's germline CDR1 is LGHNT and CDR2 FRNRAP. The DNA for the CDR3 is TGTGCTAGTGGTCTCTTACAGGGCTACAATGAGCAGTTCTTC. Translating it yields CASGLLQGYNEQFF.

On this clonotype: The conserved phenylalanine or tryptophan is not found at the CDR3 terminus, so this likely reflects a read error. This chain's CDR3 is CATGPWTSGSGYEQYH. The CDR3 nucleotides are TGCGCCACCGGACCTTGGACTAGCGGATCGGGGTACGAGCAGTACCAC. This chain links TRBV10-2 with TRBJ2-7; 10 bases line up with TRBD2. Trimming took 10 bases from V and 4 from J; bases not matched to a gene: 16. The CDR3 contains 16 residues. Germline CDR1 reads WSHSY; CDR2 reads SAAADI.

CDR3 nucleotides: TGCGCCAGCAGCTCCCCCGGTCGGACTAAAGCAGATACGCAGTATTTT. This translates into CASSSPGRTKADTQYF. The rearrangement links TRBV4-1 to TRBJ2-3, with TRBD2 as a possible D gene (6 bases). Deletions cut 5 bases from V and 4 bases from J, with 19 bases between. From germline, CDR1 is MGHRA and CDR2 YSYEKL. The CDR3 covers 16 residues.

There are a few counts of this clonotype. The rearrangement uses TRBV6-5 and TRBJ2-7; 7 bases line up with TRBD1. The CDR3 is 13 residues long. Germline lookup yields CDR1 MNHEY and CDR2 SVGAGI. V dropped 6 bases and J dropped 5; count of bases not matched to a gene: 7. CDR3 in amino acids: CASRDRAVDEQYF. DNA of the CDR3: TGTGCCAGCAGAGACAGGGCGGTGGACGAGCAGTACTTC.

With respect to this clonotype: Germline is not matched at one junction end, which may reflect a read error. The chain links TRBV29-1 to TRBJ2-6, with no clear D. CDR1 is SQVTM, CDR2 ANQGSEA, per germline. The CDR3 runs to 14 residues. The CDR3 DNA reads as TGCAGCGTCGAACAGTTCTCTGGGGTCAACGTCCTGACTTTC. Translated: CSVEQFSGVNVLTF.

Points on this clonotype: A much larger clone differs from this one at a single base, so this may be a read error. This chain links TRBV29-1 with TRBJ2-2, with D hard to call. The V end was cut by 7 bases, the J end by 6 bases, with 6 bases between. The CDR3 totals 10 residues. Germline CDR1 SQVTM, CDR2 ANQGSEA. The CDR3 coding sequence is TGCAGCGCCGTATCCGGGGAGCTGTTTTTT. As protein: CSAVSGELFF.

This clonotype was seen only a few times. The chain has TRBV13 and TRBJ2-7; D remains unclear. Germline CDR1 reads PRHDT; CDR2 reads FYEKMQ (reference sequence). The CDR3 extends over 12 amino acids. The V and J ends lost 5 bases and 5 bases respectively, with 10 bases between them. The CDR3 DNA follows: TGTGCCAGCAGCCCTGGGCACCACGAGCAGTACTTC. Encoded protein: CASSPGHHEQYF. The variable domain in full, completed from reference TRBV13 and TRBJ2-7, reads AAGVIQSPRHLIKEKRETATLKCYPIPRHDTVYWYQQGPGQDPQFLISFYEKMQSDKGSIPDRFSAQQFSDYHSELNMSSLELGDSALYFCASSPGHHEQYFGPGTRLTVT.

V usage is TRBV7-9 and J usage is TRBJ2-1; D is possibly TRBD2 (5 bases). Germline CDR1 SEHNR, CDR2 FQNEAQ (reference sequence). With 5 bases removed from V and 8 bases from J, the gap between germline ends came to 22 bases. The CDR3 has 16 amino acids. The CDR3 spells CASSPPTGFVIDEQFF. As DNA, the CDR3 is TGTGCCAGCAGCCCGCCGACGGGGTTCGTTATCGATGAGCAGTTCTTC.

V is TRBV5-5 and J is TRBJ2-1; D is perhaps TRBD1 or TRBD2 (6 bases each). V dropped 2 bases and J dropped 8 bases, with 17 bases sitting between them. The germline gives CDR1 SGHKS, CDR2 YYEKEE (reference sequence). The CDR3 is 15 amino acids. For the CDR3, the DNA is TGTGCCAGCAGCTTTCACTTAGGGGGGTTCTATGAGCAGTTCTTC. This sequence encodes CASSFHLGGFYEQFF.

V gene TRBV11-2 combines with J gene TRBJ2-1; 8 bases align to TRBD2. V gave up 1 base and J gave up 0 bases; unmatched junction bases: 2. Germline V gene data show CDR1 as SGHAT and CDR2 as FQNNGV. The CDR3 runs 16 residues. For the CDR3, the DNA is TGTGCCAGCAGCTTAGGAGCGGGAGTCTCCTACAATGAGCAGTTCTTC. It is translated as CASSLGAGVSYNEQFF. Together with reference TRBV11-2 and TRBJ2-1, the CDR3 gives the full variable domain: EAGVAQSPRYKIIEKRQSVAFWCNPISGHATLYWYQQILGQGPKLLIQFQNNGVVDDSQLPKDRFSAERLKGVDSTLKIQPAKLEDSAVYLCASSLGAGVSYNEQFFGPGTRLTVL.

The V and J genes are TRBV30 and TRBJ1-5, with D possibly being TRBD1 (5 bases). Germline V gene lookup returns CDR1 GTSNPN and CDR2 SVGIG (reference sequence). Trimming pared 4 bases from V and 6 bases from J, leaving 13 bases between. The CDR3 covers 13 residues. DNA for the CDR3: TGTGCCTGGAACCGGGGGAGGGGTCAGCCCCAGCATTTT. Translated, it gives CAWNRGRGQPQHF.

As to this clonotype: A much larger clone differs from this one at a single base, so this may be a read error. The chain joins TRBV29-1 to TRBJ2-2; maybe TRBD2 (5 bases). The CDR3 runs 13 residues. Germline values: CDR1 SQVTM, CDR2 ANQGSEA. CDR3 coding DNA: TGCAGCGTTGTAGCGTATGCCACCGGGGAGCTGTGTTTT. Translating it yields CSVVAYATGELCF.

The CDR3 reads CASRTWTGINTEAFF. In nucleotides, the CDR3 is TGCGCCAGCAGGACCTGGACAGGGATAAACACTGAAGCTTTCTTT. The chain links TRBV4-3 to TRBJ1-1, with TRBD1 identical over 8 bases. The CDR3 length is 15 residues. Germline CDR1 is LGHNA and CDR2 is YSLEER. The ends lost 6 bases at V and 2 bases at J; junction bases unmatched: 8.

To note about this clonotype: Since the CDR3 does not end with the conserved phenylalanine or tryptophan, this likely comes from a read error. The chain carries TRBV11-3 and TRBJ2-1; D gene uncertain. Trimming cost V 3 bases and J 9 bases, with 15 bases left between them. Germline-derived CDR1 and CDR2 are SGHNT and YENEEA. The CDR3 loop spans 14 amino acids. CDR3 coding DNA: TGTGCCAGCAGCTTCGGCAAGTCAAACAGTGAGCAGTTCTGC. Residues: CASSFGKSNSEQFC.

Comments on this clonotype: Since a much larger clone is just one base distant, this may be a read error. The rearrangement joins TRBV29-1 to TRBJ2-2, with D possibly being TRBD2 (6 bases). Germline CDR1 SQVTM, CDR2 ANQGSEA. This CDR3 contains 15 residues. The CDR3 DNA follows: TGCATCCTCTCGCGGGGATGGACGAACACCGGGGAGCTGTTTTTT. Its protein product is CILSRGWTNTGELFF.

CDR3 protein: CASSYGGQWAETQYF. CDR3 nucleotides: TGTGCCAGCAGTTACGGAGGACAGTGGGCAGAGACCCAGTACTTC. The chain has TRBV6-5 and TRBJ2-5; D possibly corresponds to TRBD1 (6 bases). V lost 2 bases, J lost 4 bases, and 14 bases lay in between. The CDR3 loop spans 15 amino acids. Looked up from germline, CDR1 is MNHEY and CDR2 is SVGAGI.

This chain uses TRBV5-4 with TRBJ2-5, with 8 positions matching TRBD1. This CDR3 has 16 amino acids. V shed 4 bases, J shed 9 bases, and the junction held 17 bases outside the gene matches. Per germline, CDR1 SGHNT and CDR2 YYREEE (reference sequence). CDR3: CASSMDPGGTGRSQYF. CDR3 DNA: TGTGCCAGCAGCATGGATCCAGGGGGCACGGGACGATCCCAGTACTTC.

The CDR3 DNA sequence: TGTGCCAGCAGCGAGAGGGTCCTCCGGGCGTACGAGCAGTACTTC. Protein product: CASSERVLRAYEQYF. The gene calls are TRBV5-6 and TRBJ2-7; possible D gene TRBD2, 5 bases. V was cut by 4 bases and J by 4 bases, with 18 bases left in between. Per germline, CDR1 SGHDT and CDR2 YYEEEE. The CDR3 consists of 15 residues.

A remark on this clonotype: The junction shows a germline mismatch at one end, possibly a read error. This rearrangement joins TRBV12-3 or TRBV12-4 to TRBJ2-5; 7 nucleotides line up with TRBD1. The CDR3 length is 15 residues. The CDR3: CAGSSSGTVRETQYF. The DNA for the CDR3 is TGTGCCGGCAGTTCCTCCGGGACAGTTAGGGAGACCCAGTACTTC.

The gene calls are TRBV6-5 and TRBJ1-2; 7 bases are a match to TRBD1. V was clipped by 7 bases and J by 5 bases; unmatched bases: 16. The CDR3 is 16 residues long. CDR1 and CDR2 from the germline V gene are MNHEY and SVGAGI. The CDR3 DNA reads TGTGCCAGCACCGGGATGTTCTTGGGGACAGATTATGGCTACACCTTC. Its protein product is CASTGMFLGTDYGYTF.